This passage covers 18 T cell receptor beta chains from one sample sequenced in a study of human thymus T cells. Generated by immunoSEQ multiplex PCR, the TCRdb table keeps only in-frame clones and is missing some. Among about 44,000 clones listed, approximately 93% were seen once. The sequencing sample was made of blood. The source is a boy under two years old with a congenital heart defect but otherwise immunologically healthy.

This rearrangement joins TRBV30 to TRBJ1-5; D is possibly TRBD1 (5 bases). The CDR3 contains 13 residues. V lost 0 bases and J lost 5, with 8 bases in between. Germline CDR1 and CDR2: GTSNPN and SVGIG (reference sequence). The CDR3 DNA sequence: TGTGCCTGGAGTGTCCAGGGACATCAGCCCCAGCATTTT. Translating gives CAWSVQGHQPQHF.

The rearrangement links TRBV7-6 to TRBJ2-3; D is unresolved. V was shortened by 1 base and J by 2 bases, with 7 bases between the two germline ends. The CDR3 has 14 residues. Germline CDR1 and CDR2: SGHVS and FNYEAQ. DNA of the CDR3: TGTGCCAGCAGCTTAGGGGCGATCACAGATACGCAGTATTTT. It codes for CASSLGAITDTQYF.

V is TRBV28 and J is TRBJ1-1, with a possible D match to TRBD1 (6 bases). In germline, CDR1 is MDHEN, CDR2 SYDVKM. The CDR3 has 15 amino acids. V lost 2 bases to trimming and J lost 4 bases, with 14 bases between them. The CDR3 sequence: CASSLGGAGTTEAFF. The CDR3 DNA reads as TGTGCCAGCAGTTTAGGGGGCGCGGGGACCACTGAAGCTTTCTTT.

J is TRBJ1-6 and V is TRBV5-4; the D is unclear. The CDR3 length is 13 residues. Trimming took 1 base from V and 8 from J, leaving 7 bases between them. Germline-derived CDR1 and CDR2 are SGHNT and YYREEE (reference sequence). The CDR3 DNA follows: TGTGCCAGCAGCTTGATCCCCGATTCACCCCTCCACTTT. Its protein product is CASSLIPDSPLHF.

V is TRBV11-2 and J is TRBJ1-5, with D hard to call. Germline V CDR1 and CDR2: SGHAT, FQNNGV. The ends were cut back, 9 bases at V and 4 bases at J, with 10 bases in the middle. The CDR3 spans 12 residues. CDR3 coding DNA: TGTGCCAGGGTGGAATCGAATCAGCCCCAGCATTTT. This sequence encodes CARVESNQPQHF.

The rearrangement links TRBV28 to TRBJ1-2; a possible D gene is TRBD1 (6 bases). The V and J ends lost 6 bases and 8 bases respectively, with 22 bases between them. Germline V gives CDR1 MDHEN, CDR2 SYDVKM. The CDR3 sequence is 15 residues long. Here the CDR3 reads CASSPTGTSTGGYTF. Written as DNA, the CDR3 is TGTGCCAGCAGCCCCACCGGGACATCAACCGGGGGCTACACCTTC.

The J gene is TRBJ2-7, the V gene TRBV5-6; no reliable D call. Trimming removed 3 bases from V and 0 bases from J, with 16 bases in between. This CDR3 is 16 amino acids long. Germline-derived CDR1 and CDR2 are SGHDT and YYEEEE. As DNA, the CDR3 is TGTGCCAGCAGCTGGGCCCAAGGGAAGGGCTCCTACGAGCAGTACTTC. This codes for CASSWAQGKGSYEQYF.

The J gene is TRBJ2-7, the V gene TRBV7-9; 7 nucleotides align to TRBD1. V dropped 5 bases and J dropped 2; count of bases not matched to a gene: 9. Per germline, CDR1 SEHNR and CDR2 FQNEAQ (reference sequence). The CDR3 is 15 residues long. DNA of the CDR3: TGTGCCAGCAGCCTCCCGGACAGGACCCCCTACGAGCAGTACTTC. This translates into CASSLPDRTPYEQYF.

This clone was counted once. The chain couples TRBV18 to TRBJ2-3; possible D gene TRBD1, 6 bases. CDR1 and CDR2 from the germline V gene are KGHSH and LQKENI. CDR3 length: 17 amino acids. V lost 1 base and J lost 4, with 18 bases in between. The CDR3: CASSPLVGALSADTQYF. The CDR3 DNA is TGTGCCAGCTCACCACTTGTGGGGGCGCTGTCAGCAGATACGCAGTATTTT.

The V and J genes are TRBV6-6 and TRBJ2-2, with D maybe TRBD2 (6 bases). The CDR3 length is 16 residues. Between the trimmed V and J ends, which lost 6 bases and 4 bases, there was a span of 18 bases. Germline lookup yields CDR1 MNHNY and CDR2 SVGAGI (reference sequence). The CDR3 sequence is CASSPWGAGSTGELFF. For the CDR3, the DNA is TGTGCCAGCAGCCCCTGGGGAGCGGGTAGCACCGGGGAGCTGTTTTTT.

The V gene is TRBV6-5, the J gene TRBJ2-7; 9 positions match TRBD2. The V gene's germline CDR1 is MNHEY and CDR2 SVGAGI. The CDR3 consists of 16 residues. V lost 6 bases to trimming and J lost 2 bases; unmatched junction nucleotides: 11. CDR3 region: CASSYGSGGPTYEQYF. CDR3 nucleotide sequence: TGTGCCAGCAGCTACGGTAGCGGGGGCCCCACCTACGAGCAGTACTTC.

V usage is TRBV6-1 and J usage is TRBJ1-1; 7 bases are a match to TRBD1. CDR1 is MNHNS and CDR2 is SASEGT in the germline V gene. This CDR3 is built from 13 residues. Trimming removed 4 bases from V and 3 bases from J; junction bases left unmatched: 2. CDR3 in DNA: TGTGCCAGCAGTGCCGACAGGGACACTGAAGCTTTCTTT. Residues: CASSADRDTEAFF.

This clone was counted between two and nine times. The CDR3 bases are TGTGCCAGCAGGGAGGCAATGACCTATGGCTACACCTTC. Translation gives CASREAMTYGYTF. The rearrangement uses TRBV6-5 and TRBJ1-2; D gene ambiguous. Germline V lookup: CDR1 MNHEY, CDR2 SVGAGI. This CDR3 contains 13 residues. Trimming left V 6 bases short and J 4 bases short, with 12 bases between.

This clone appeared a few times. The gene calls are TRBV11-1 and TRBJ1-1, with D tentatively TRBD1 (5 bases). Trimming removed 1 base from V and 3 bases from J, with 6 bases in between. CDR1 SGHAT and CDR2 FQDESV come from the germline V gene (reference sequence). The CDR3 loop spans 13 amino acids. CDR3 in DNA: TGTGCCAGCAGCTTAGTGGGGGACACTGAAGCTTTCTTT. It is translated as CASSLVGDTEAFF.

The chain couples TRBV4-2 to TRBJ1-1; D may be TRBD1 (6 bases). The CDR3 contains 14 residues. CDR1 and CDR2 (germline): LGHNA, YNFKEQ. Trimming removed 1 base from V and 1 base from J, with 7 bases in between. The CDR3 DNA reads TGTGCCAGCAGCCAAGTGACAGGGAACACTGAAGCTTTCTTT. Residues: CASSQVTGNTEAFF.

The CDR3: CATSRDPSGGQETQYF. The CDR3 DNA reads as TGTGCCACCAGCAGAGATCCTAGCGGGGGTCAAGAGACCCAGTACTTC. The chain has TRBV15 and TRBJ2-5; 10 bases line up with TRBD2. The junction had 3 bases not matched to a gene; V was cut back by 0 bases and J by 2 bases. Germline V gene sequence: CDR1 LNHNV, CDR2 YYDKDF (reference sequence). The CDR3 extends over 16 amino acids.

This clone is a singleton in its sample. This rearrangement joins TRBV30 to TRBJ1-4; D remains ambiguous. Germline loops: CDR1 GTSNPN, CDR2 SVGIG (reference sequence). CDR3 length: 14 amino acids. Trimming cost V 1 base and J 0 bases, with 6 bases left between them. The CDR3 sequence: CAWSGSATNEKLFF. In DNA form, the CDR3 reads TGTGCCTGGAGTGGGTCTGCAACTAATGAAAAACTGTTTTTT.

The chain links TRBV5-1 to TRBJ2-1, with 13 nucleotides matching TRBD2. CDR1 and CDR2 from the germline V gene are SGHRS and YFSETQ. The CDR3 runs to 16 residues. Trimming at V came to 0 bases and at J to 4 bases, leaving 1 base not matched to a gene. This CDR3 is CASSLGGLAGYNEQFF. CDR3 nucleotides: TGCGCCAGCAGCTTGGGGGGACTAGCGGGGTACAATGAGCAGTTCTTC.